These 29 T cell receptor beta chains originate from one sample sequenced in a study of T cell responses to AZD1222 COVID-19 vaccine. The protocol was immunoSEQ multiplex PCR, while the TCRdb copy is restricted to in-frame clones and leaves out a portion. The sample consists of around 110,000 clones, around nine tenths of them appearing once. The material was peripheral blood, obtained 28 days after the second AZD1222 dose. All receptors derive from an adult who received the AZD1222 COVID-19 vaccine.

This chain uses TRBV29-1 with TRBJ1-1; possible D gene TRBD1, 5 bases. This CDR3 contains 12 residues. In germline, CDR1 is SQVTM, CDR2 ANQGSEA. The CDR3 sequence: CRAGRLNTEAFF. The CDR3, as DNA: TGCAGAGCGGGACGGCTGAACACTGAAGCTTTCTTT.

This clone has just a few counts. The rearrangement uses TRBV5-1 and TRBJ2-7; D is undetermined. Per the germline V gene, CDR1 is SGHRS and CDR2 is YFSETQ. This CDR3 spans 16 amino acids. V was cut by 1 base and J by 7 bases, with 21 bases left in between. CDR3 region: CASSLTGAPLSKEQYF. The DNA of the CDR3 is TGCGCCAGCAGCTTGACTGGTGCACCCTTGAGTAAGGAGCAGTACTTC.

The rearrangement uses TRBV11-2 and TRBJ2-3, with D perhaps being TRBD1 or TRBD2 (6 bases each). Germline V gene data show CDR1 as SGHAT and CDR2 as FQNNGV. V lost 5 bases to trimming and J lost 0 bases, with 15 bases between them. CDR3 length equals 16 residues. The CDR3 sequence is CASSLRGGISTDTQYF. The CDR3 coding sequence is TGTGCCAGCAGCCTCCGAGGGGGGATTAGCACAGATACGCAGTATTTT.

The chain uses TRBV7-9 and TRBJ2-1, with TRBD1 matching over 7 bases. V gave up 5 bases and J gave up 0 bases; unmatched junction bases: 7. The CDR3 is 16 residues long. Germline V gene sequence: CDR1 SEHNR, CDR2 FQNEAQ (reference sequence). For the CDR3, the DNA is TGTGCCAGCAGCCAGGGACAGTCCTTCTCCTACAATGAGCAGTTCTTC. It translates to CASSQGQSFSYNEQFF. The variable domain in full, completed from reference TRBV7-9 and TRBJ2-1, reads DTGVSQNPRHKITKRGQNVTFRCDPISEHNRLYWYRQTLGQGPEFLTYFQNEAQLEKSRLLSDRFSAERPKGSFSTLEIQRTEQGDSAMYLCASSQGQSFSYNEQFFGPGTRLTVL.

The genes are TRBV6-5 and TRBJ1-1; 7 bases are a match to TRBD1. This CDR3 has 12 amino acids. In germline, CDR1 is MNHEY, CDR2 SVGAGI. V lost 2 bases to trimming and J lost 8 bases; unmatched junction nucleotides: 2. CDR3 protein: CASSYGDREAFF. In DNA form, the CDR3 reads TGTGCCAGCAGTTACGGGGACAGAGAAGCTTTCTTT.

This clone was seen a handful of times. V is TRBV4-2 and J is TRBJ1-1, with 9 nucleotides matching TRBD1. Trimming cost V 4 bases and J 4 bases; bases outside gene matches: 7. Per germline, CDR1 LGHNA and CDR2 YNFKEQ. The CDR3 has 15 residues. Written as DNA, the CDR3 is TGTGCCAGCAGCCCCACCGGGACAGGGTTCACTGAAGCTTTCTTT. Translating gives CASSPTGTGFTEAFF.

The chain combines TRBV27 with TRBJ1-6, with a tentative D call TRBD1 (6 bases). Trimming took 3 bases from V and 4 from J, leaving 7 bases between them. This CDR3 has 14 residues. CDR1 and CDR2 (germline): MNHEY, SMNVEV (reference sequence). The DNA of the CDR3 is TGTGCCAGCAGTTTGGACAGATATAATTCACCCCTCCACTTT. Residues: CASSLDRYNSPLHF.

The chain employs TRBV5-6 and TRBJ1-1, with D tentatively TRBD1 (5 bases). Trimming took off 4 bases at V and 5 bases at J, with 15 bases between the two ends. CDR1 is SGHDT, CDR2 YYEEEE, per germline. This CDR3 has 14 residues. CDR3 sequence (DNA): TGTGCCAGCAGCCTACGGGGGTCGGGGACTGAAGCTTTCTTT. Encoded protein: CASSLRGSGTEAFF.

V is TRBV28 and J is TRBJ2-7; D tentatively fits TRBD1 or TRBD2 (5 bases each). Trimming cost V 6 bases and J 3 bases, with 15 bases left between them. This CDR3 comprises 14 residues. Germline V gives CDR1 MDHEN, CDR2 SYDVKM. DNA of the CDR3: TGTGCCAGCAGCCTGGGGGAGAGCTTCTACGAGCAGTACTTC. This gives the protein CASSLGESFYEQYF.

The DNA of the CDR3 is TGCAGCCCCCATCTCAGGAACACTGAAGCTTTCTTT. Its translation is CSPHLRNTEAFF. V is TRBV29-1 and J is TRBJ1-1; D ambiguous. Germline CDR1 is SQVTM and CDR2 is ANQGSEA. The CDR3 has 12 residues. V lost 8 bases and J lost 1, with 11 bases in between.

This sequence joins TRBV5-4 and TRBJ2-1; 11 nucleotides match TRBD2. The length of the CDR3 is 16 residues. Per germline, CDR1 SGHNT and CDR2 YYREEE (reference sequence). V lost 4 bases and J lost 4; bases outside the gene matches: 7. CDR3 sequence: CASSHVAGGGYNEQFF. The DNA of the CDR3 is TGTGCCAGCAGCCACGTAGCGGGAGGGGGGTACAATGAGCAGTTCTTC.

The CDR3 here is CASSRPGQPGREQYF. The CDR3 DNA is TGTGCCAGCAGTCGGCCGGGACAGCCAGGTCGGGAGCAGTACTTC. The chain employs TRBV28 and TRBJ2-7; 7 bases fit TRBD1. CDR3 length: 15 residues. V shed 5 bases, J shed 7 bases, and the junction held 14 bases outside the gene matches. The V gene's germline CDR1 is MDHEN and CDR2 SYDVKM.

The rearrangement joins TRBV9 to TRBJ1-6; D ambiguous. Germline assignment: CDR1 SGDLS and CDR2 YYNGEE. The CDR3 consists of 15 residues. Trimming took off 3 bases at V and 10 bases at J, with 17 bases between the two ends. The CDR3 region has the DNA TGTGCCAGCAGCGCCACCCCTCGTAATGAGTCACCCCTCCACTTT. Its protein is CASSATPRNESPLHF.

The rearrangement joins TRBV5-4 to TRBJ2-2; D possibly matches TRBD1 or TRBD2 (5 bases each). V was pared by 1 base and J by 10 bases, with 20 bases between. This CDR3 spans 16 amino acids. CDR1 SGHNT and CDR2 YYREEE come from the germline V gene (reference sequence). The CDR3 loop is CASSLTTRADSEELFF. DNA of the CDR3: TGTGCCAGCAGCTTGACCACTAGGGCAGACAGCGAGGAGCTGTTTTTT.

This chain connects TRBV9 to TRBJ1-2; D is unresolved. The germline CDR1 and CDR2 sequences are SGDLS and YYNGEE. V was shortened by 3 bases and J by 8 bases, with 14 bases between the two germline ends. This CDR3 contains 13 residues. The CDR3 here is CASSAPSFGGYTF. CDR3 coding DNA: TGTGCCAGCAGCGCCCCGTCCTTTGGGGGCTACACCTTC.

The rearrangement joins TRBV19 to TRBJ2-2; D ambiguous. CDR1 LNHDA and CDR2 SQIVND come from the germline V gene (reference sequence). V was shortened by 6 bases and J by 1 base, with 9 bases between the two germline ends. The CDR3 covers 14 residues. As DNA, the CDR3 is TGTGCCAGTAGCCGCACCCAGAACACCGGGGAGCTGTTTTTT. Translating it yields CASSRTQNTGELFF.

The chain is built from TRBV7-9 and TRBJ1-5, with unresolved D. Germline CDR1 reads SEHNR; CDR2 reads FQNEAQ (reference sequence). Trimming pared 2 bases from V and 7 bases from J, leaving 9 bases between. The length of the CDR3 is 13 residues. The CDR3 region has the DNA TGTGCCAGCAGCTTACAGGAGGGACAGCCCCAGCATTTT. Residues: CASSLQEGQPQHF.

The CDR3 is CASNRQEDSPLHF. CDR3 coding DNA: TGTGCCAGTAACCGACAGGAGGATTCACCCCTCCACTTT. The chain has TRBV28 and TRBJ1-6, with a weak D call TRBD1 (6 bases). Germline V lookup: CDR1 MDHEN, CDR2 SYDVKM. V was shortened by 9 bases and J by 8 bases, with 14 bases between the two germline ends. The CDR3 consists of 13 residues. The variable domain in full, completed from reference TRBV28 and TRBJ1-6, reads DVKVTQSSRYLVKRTGEKVFLECVQDMDHENMFWYRQDPGLGLRLIYFSYDVKMKEKGDIPEGYSVSREKKERFSLILESASTNQTSMYLCASNRQEDSPLHFGNGTRLTVT.

The chain carries TRBV11-2 and TRBJ1-5; unclear D gene. Germline values: CDR1 SGHAT, CDR2 FQNNGV. The CDR3 extends over 15 amino acids. The ends were cut back, 5 bases at V and 4 bases at J, with 15 bases in the middle. The CDR3 is CASSLGNSPNQPQHF. The CDR3 region has the DNA TGTGCCAGCAGCCTGGGAAATTCACCTAATCAGCCCCAGCATTTT. The full variable domain, its missing parts supplied by reference TRBV11-2 and TRBJ1-5, is EAGVAQSPRYKIIEKRQSVAFWCNPISGHATLYWYQQILGQGPKLLIQFQNNGVVDDSQLPKDRFSAERLKGVDSTLKIQPAKLEDSAVYLCASSLGNSPNQPQHFGDGTRLSIL.

The chain is built from TRBV12-3 or TRBV12-4 and TRBJ2-3; D uncertain. Trimming removed 3 bases at V and 5 bases at J, with 3 bases between. This CDR3 region has 11 residues. DNA for the CDR3: TGTGCCAGCAGTTTGGGAGATACGCAGTATTTT. Its translation: CASSLGDTQYF.

V is TRBV6-4 and J is TRBJ2-3; possibly TRBD2 for D (6 bases). The V end was cut by 6 bases, the J end by 2 bases, with 15 bases between. This CDR3 region has 15 residues. Germline loops: CDR1 MRHNA, CDR2 SNTAGT. CDR3 nucleotides: TGTGCCAGCAGCCGGGTAGCGGATTCCACAGATACGCAGTATTTT. Translation gives CASSRVADSTDTQYF.

This clone was observed once. V usage is TRBV7-9 and J usage is TRBJ2-1; unclear D gene. With 1 base removed from V and 14 bases from J, the gap between germline ends came to 12 bases. The CDR3 is 12 amino acids. Germline V lookup: CDR1 SEHNR, CDR2 FQNEAQ (reference sequence). This CDR3 reads CASSLDTSKEFF. CDR3 DNA sequence: TGTGCCAGCAGCTTAGACACGAGCAAGGAGTTCTTC.

V usage is TRBV2 and J usage is TRBJ2-7, with 7 bases that match TRBD2. Germline trimming cut 7 bases from V and 6 bases from J; bases unmatched to any gene: 9. Germline V gene lookup returns CDR1 SNHLY and CDR2 FYNNEI. The CDR3 is 13 amino acids. CDR3 coding DNA: TGTGCCAGCATCGACATATGGGAGGGCGAGCAGTACTTC. As protein: CASIDIWEGEQYF.

The CDR3 protein is CASSLMSAAGMGELFF. The CDR3 nucleotides are TGTGCCAGCAGCTTAATGTCAGCGGCTGGAATGGGGGAGCTGTTTTTT. The chain combines TRBV7-3 with TRBJ2-2, with D perhaps TRBD2 (5 bases). This CDR3 is built from 16 residues. Germline V CDR1 and CDR2: SGHTA, FQGTGA. The V end was cut by 1 base, the J end by 8 bases, with 17 bases between.

Comment on this clone: This sample also contains other DNA sequences that code for the same CDR3. The chain recombines TRBV6-4 with TRBJ2-3, with TRBD2 matching over 11 bases. The junction had 1 base not matched to a gene; V was cut back by 3 bases and J by 2 bases. The length of the CDR3 is 15 residues. The V gene's germline CDR1 is MRHNA and CDR2 SNTAGT. In DNA form, the CDR3 reads TGTGCCAGCAGTGATAGCGGGAGGGCCACAGATACGCAGTATTTT. Translated: CASSDSGRATDTQYF.

This clone was counted a single time. The rearrangement links TRBV2 to TRBJ1-4; TRBD1 matches at 7 bases. V shed 7 bases and J 6 bases; nucleotides not matched to a gene: 5. Per the germline V gene, CDR1 is SNHLY and CDR2 is FYNNEI. CDR3 length: 13 amino acids. The CDR3 DNA reads TGTGCCAGCATGGGACAGCTATATGAAAAACTGTTTTTT. Translated: CASMGQLYEKLFF.

The V and J genes are TRBV23-1 and TRBJ1-1; 7 positions agree with TRBD1. TRBV23-1 has ORF status, its function being uncertain. The CDR3 runs 17 residues. Unmatched junction bases numbered 15, after V lost 7 bases and J lost 1 base. CDR3 sequence reads: CASNSPYQGVGNTEAFF. DNA for the CDR3: TGCGCCAGCAACTCACCTTATCAGGGGGTCGGGAACACTGAAGCTTTCTTT.

V gene TRBV28 combines with J gene TRBJ2-2; the D gene could be TRBD1 or TRBD2 (7 bases each). The CDR3 length is 15 residues. Trimming cost V 11 bases and J 4 bases, with 20 bases left between them. Germline lookup yields CDR1 MDHEN and CDR2 SYDVKM. The CDR3 coding sequence is TGTGCCGGAGGGGGCCTACGGGAGGCCACCGGGGAGCTGTTTTTT. Its protein product is CAGGGLREATGELFF.

This clone was detected once. The rearrangement links TRBV30 to TRBJ2-1; D may correspond to TRBD1 or TRBD2 (5 bases each). This CDR3 has 14 amino acids. V gave up 2 bases and J gave up 8 bases, with 16 bases separating them. From germline, CDR1 is GTSNPN and CDR2 SVGIG (reference sequence). CDR3 sequence (DNA): TGTGCCTGGAGTTGGGACCCAAGGGGCTATGAGCAGTTCTTC. Residues: CAWSWDPRGYEQFF.